The TCR beta chain under discussion was sequenced for a study of T cell changes during pregnancy in multiple sclerosis. The germline V gene has CDR1 SGDLS and CDR2 YYNGEE. The V segment lost 2 bases and the J segment 1 base; nucleotides outside the gene matches: 4. CDR3 length: 15 residues. This table comes from immunoSEQ multiplex PCR, and its TCRdb copy is limited to in-frame clones, with some not included. Here the sample spans some 80,000 clones, roughly 90% being singletons. This TCR derives from a female donor in good health, enrolled as a control in a pregnancy study. This specimen consisted of peripheral blood, obtained in the first trimester of pregnancy. V is TRBV9 and J is TRBJ1-1, with TRBD1 matching 8 bases. The CDR3 region is CASSVQTGANTEAFF. DNA for the CDR3: TGTGCCAGCAGCGTCCAGACAGGGGCGAACACTGAAGCTTTCTTT.